Listed here are 25 T cell receptor beta chains from one sample, sequenced in a study of T-cell memory formation after mild COVID-19. TCRdb used MiXCR to reprocess the 5' RACE reads, holding one entry per CDR3 protein. Seen here are 390,000 or so distinct CDR3 sequences, about a sixth observed once, and the top ten hold 20% to 25%. Sequenced material: PBMCs or a T cell subset sorted from them (not recorded which). The receptors come from a man aged 18-30 years who had mild COVID-19 (a few samples of this study predate the infection). Cell type and time point are not known.

This chain uses TRBV7-3 with TRBJ2-3; 7 bases are a match to TRBD1. The V segment lost 2 bases and the J segment 5 bases; nucleotides outside the gene matches: 7. The CDR3 runs to 15 residues. Per the germline V gene, CDR1 is SGHTA and CDR2 is FQGTGA. The CDR3 DNA sequence: TGTGCCAGCAGCTTAGGGAACCAGGGGGAAGATACGCAGTATTTT. It codes for CASSLGNQGEDTQYF.

The rearrangement joins TRBV5-1 to TRBJ2-1; the match to TRBD1 covers 11 bases. Germline CDR1 is SGHRS and CDR2 is YFSETQ. Trimming removed 0 bases from V and 5 bases from J; junction bases left unmatched: 7. There are 17 residues in the CDR3. The CDR3 spells CASSLVPVGQGDNEQFF. For the CDR3, the DNA is TGCGCCAGCAGCTTGGTCCCGGTGGGACAGGGGGACAATGAGCAGTTCTTC.

The sample holds many counts of this clonotype. The chain employs TRBV5-1 and TRBJ1-1, with D perhaps TRBD1 (6 bases). V gave up 5 bases and J gave up 1 base, with 12 bases separating them. The CDR3 totals 14 residues. Germline assignment: CDR1 SGHRS and CDR2 YFSETQ. The CDR3 nucleotides read TGCGCCAGCAGGGCGGGACACCAGAACACTGAAGCTTTCTTT. Amino acids: CASRAGHQNTEAFF.

Many counts were recorded for this clonotype. The chain uses TRBV5-1 and TRBJ1-1; D ambiguous. V dropped 1 base and J dropped 3 bases, with 7 bases sitting between them. The CDR3 is 13 residues long. CDR1 and CDR2 (germline): SGHRS, YFSETQ. The CDR3 region is CASSLLAYTEAFF. CDR3 nucleotides: TGCGCCAGCAGCTTGCTGGCCTACACTGAAGCTTTCTTT. The full variable domain, with the rest looked up from reference TRBV5-1 and TRBJ1-1, is KAGVTQTPRYLIKTRGQQVTLSCSPISGHRSVSWYQQTPGQGLQFLFEYFSETQRNKGNFPGRFSGRQFSNSRSEMNVSTLELGDSALYLCASSLLAYTEAFFGQGTRLTVV.

J is TRBJ1-2 and V is TRBV12-3 or TRBV12-4, with D possibly TRBD1 on 5 matching bases. V dropped 4 bases and J dropped 7 bases, with 10 bases sitting between them. The CDR3 spans 12 residues. Here the CDR3 DNA reads TGTGCCAGCAGTTCCAGGGCGGGTGGCTACACCTTC. It codes for CASSSRAGGYTF.

This clonotype was found once. The chain uses TRBV5-1 and TRBJ2-3; 8 bases are a match to TRBD1. The CDR3 is 15 residues long. The V segment lost 2 bases and the J segment 3 bases; nucleotides outside the gene matches: 5. Germline V gene data show CDR1 as SGHRS and CDR2 as YFSETQ. CDR3 in amino acids: CASSFDRGRTDTQYF. The DNA of the CDR3 is TGCGCCAGCAGCTTCGACAGGGGTAGGACAGATACGCAGTATTTT.

This sequence joins TRBV6-1 and TRBJ2-7, with a tentative D call TRBD2 (5 bases). Trimming removed 6 bases at V and 5 bases at J, with 17 bases between. The germline CDR1 and CDR2 sequences are MNHNS and SASEGT. The CDR3 sequence is 14 residues long. CDR3 protein: CASRKRATGNEQYV. Written as DNA, the CDR3 is TGTGCCAGCAGGAAGAGGGCGACGGGTAACGAGCAGTACGTC.

The table lists this clonotype with many counts. This chain joins TRBV6-5 and TRBJ2-2, with no clear D. CDR3 length equals 16 residues. CDR1 is MNHEY, CDR2 SVGAGI, per germline. V lost 2 bases and J lost 5, with 15 bases in between. The CDR3 region has the DNA TGTGCCAGCAGTTACCAGGCGCCGCTACGGACCGGGGAGCTGTTTTTT. Protein: CASSYQAPLRTGELFF.

The V gene is TRBV7-9, the J gene TRBJ2-7; perhaps TRBD2 as D (6 bases). The V end lost 5 bases, the J end lost 6 bases, and 11 bases lay between the germline ends. The CDR3 runs to 12 residues. Per the germline V gene, CDR1 is SEHNR and CDR2 is FQNEAQ (reference sequence). The CDR3 is CASSEEGSEQYV. The DNA of the CDR3 is TGTGCCAGCAGCGAGGAGGGGAGCGAGCAGTACGTC.

This clonotype was found many times. J is TRBJ2-5 and V is TRBV6-1; 9 positions match TRBD1. Germline V gene sequence: CDR1 MNHNS, CDR2 SASEGT. J gave up 6 bases and V 3 bases, and 8 bases lay outside the gene matches. CDR3 length: 15 amino acids. The CDR3 region has the DNA TGTGCCAGCAGTGAGGGAACAGGGGGCCTGAAGACCCAGTACTTC. Protein sequence: CASSEGTGGLKTQYF.

This clonotype was observed a handful of times. V is TRBV6-5 and J is TRBJ2-7; tentatively, D is TRBD2 (6 bases). There are 15 residues in the CDR3. Trimming stripped 4 bases from V and 2 bases from J, with 15 bases between. Germline CDR1 and CDR2: MNHEY and SVGAGI. CDR3 sequence: CASSSAGSWTYEQYF. CDR3 in DNA: TGTGCCAGCAGTTCGGCCGGGAGTTGGACCTACGAGCAGTACTTC.

The CDR3 here is CASSLPAVDNSPLHF. The CDR3 nucleotides are TGTGCCAGCAGCTTGCCGGCAGTGGATAATTCACCCCTCCACTTT. J is TRBJ1-6 and V is TRBV5-6; D unresolved. The V end was cut by 1 base, the J end by 5 bases, with 10 bases between. CDR1 and CDR2 from the germline V gene are SGHDT and YYEEEE. There are 15 residues in the CDR3.

This rearrangement joins TRBV29-1 to TRBJ2-5; tentative D call: TRBD2 (6 bases). CDR1 is SQVTM and CDR2 is ANQGSEA in the germline V gene. Trimming removed 3 bases from V and 5 bases from J, with 7 bases in between. This CDR3 spans 11 amino acids. Here the CDR3 reads CSVDGGETQYF. The CDR3 DNA follows: TGCAGCGTTGACGGAGGGGAGACCCAGTACTTC.

The chain is built from TRBV2 and TRBJ1-1; D ambiguous. The CDR3 is 13 amino acids. With 10 bases removed from V and 0 bases from J, the gap between germline ends came to 12 bases. The germline V gene encodes CDR1 SNHLY and CDR2 FYNNEI. The CDR3 protein is CATLTELNTEAFF. The CDR3 nucleotides read TGTGCCACCTTGACGGAACTGAACACTGAAGCTTTCTTT.

V and J are TRBV4-2 and TRBJ2-3; TRBD1 matches at 7 bases. V gave up 3 bases and J gave up 4 bases; unmatched junction bases: 10. Per germline, CDR1 LGHNA and CDR2 YNFKEQ. The CDR3 length is 16 residues. The CDR3 here is CASSHSNRGLSDTQYF. CDR3 in DNA: TGTGCCAGCAGCCACTCTAACAGGGGTCTCTCAGATACGCAGTATTTT.

The chain has TRBV4-3 and TRBJ2-7; D call uncertain. CDR3 length equals 12 residues. Germline V lookup: CDR1 LGHNA, CDR2 YSLEER. The V gene lost 1 base and the J gene lost 9 bases, with 10 bases spanning the gap. The CDR3 here is CASSQGISRQYF. The CDR3 region has the DNA TGCGCCAGCAGCCAAGGAATATCGAGGCAGTACTTC.

The J gene is TRBJ2-1, the V gene TRBV4-2; 8 bases map to TRBD2. The germline CDR1 and CDR2 sequences are LGHNA and YNFKEQ. Germline trimming cut 3 bases from V and 10 bases from J; bases unmatched to any gene: 14. This CDR3 contains 16 residues. CDR3 in DNA: TGTGCCAGCAGCCACCCGGCCGGGACTAGGCCCCGAGAGCAGTTCTTC. It translates to CASSHPAGTRPREQFF.

The V call is TRBV12-3 or TRBV12-4, the J call TRBJ1-4, with a possible D match to TRBD1 (5 bases). Trimming took off 11 bases at V and 6 bases at J, with 16 bases between the two ends. The CDR3 sequence is 13 residues long. Here the CDR3 DNA reads TGTGCCCAAGGGACTCAGGAATATGAAAAACTGTTTTTT. Translated: CAQGTQEYEKLFF.

V gene TRBV2 combines with J gene TRBJ1-5; D remains unclear. The CDR3 has 12 residues. With 2 bases removed from V and 10 bases from J, the gap between germline ends came to 9 bases. Germline CDR1 SNHLY, CDR2 FYNNEI. CDR3 DNA sequence: TGTGCCAGCAGTGAATCCGTTCCCCCCCAGCATTTT. Its protein product is CASSESVPPQHF.

This clonotype was detected once. This chain links TRBV7-3 with TRBJ2-3; D remains ambiguous. The CDR3 runs to 15 residues. Trimming took 2 bases from V and 1 from J, leaving 10 bases between them. The germline gives CDR1 SGHTA, CDR2 FQGTGA. CDR3 coding DNA: TGTGCCAGCAGCTTATTGGTGGTCGGCACAGATACGCAGTATTTT. This gives the protein CASSLLVVGTDTQYF.

The chain has TRBV6-2 or TRBV6-3 and TRBJ2-7, with unresolved D. Germline V lookup: CDR1 MNHEY, CDR2 SVGEGT. V lost 0 bases, J lost 2 bases, and 11 bases lay in between. The CDR3 extends over 15 amino acids. The CDR3, as DNA: TGTGCCAGCAGTTACTCGATGCTAGGAACCTACGAGCAGTACGTC. It encodes CASSYSMLGTYEQYV.

This clonotype was seen a handful of times. The V call is TRBV4-3, the J call TRBJ1-5; weak D call: TRBD1 (6 bases). Germline CDR1 is LGHNA and CDR2 is YSLEER. Trimming cost V 4 bases and J 7 bases, with 14 bases left between them. The CDR3 runs 14 residues. CDR3 coding DNA: TGCGCCAGCAGCCCAGAGACAGGAGGACAGCCCCAGCATTTT. Protein product: CASSPETGGQPQHF.

This clonotype was counted a few times. Written as DNA, the CDR3 is TGTGCCAGCAGCCAAGGAGTCCCAGGGGGCGATCAGTTCTTC. Translating gives CASSQGVPGGDQFF. The chain recombines TRBV3-1 with TRBJ2-1, with 8 bases lining up with TRBD1. The germline CDR1 and CDR2 sequences are LGHDT and YNNKEL (reference sequence). The CDR3 runs to 14 residues. V was clipped by 1 base and J by 13 bases; unmatched bases: 9.

This clonotype appeared a few times. The chain carries TRBV7-2 and TRBJ1-4; D possibly corresponds to TRBD1 (6 bases). Trimming cost V 7 bases and J 7 bases, with 19 bases left between them. The CDR3 has 15 residues. Germline V gives CDR1 SGHTA, CDR2 FQGNSA. The chain's CDR3 is CASTDGTRAAEKLFF. The CDR3 nucleotides read TGTGCCAGCACCGATGGGACACGGGCGGCTGAAAAACTGTTTTTT.

The chain links TRBV4-1 to TRBJ1-2; tentative D call: TRBD1 (5 bases). With 0 bases removed from V and 4 bases from J, the gap between germline ends came to 6 bases. The CDR3 runs to 13 residues. Germline values: CDR1 MGHRA, CDR2 YSYEKL. The CDR3 spells CASSQEGVYGYTF. In nucleotides, the CDR3 is TGCGCCAGCAGCCAAGAGGGGGTCTATGGCTACACCTTC.